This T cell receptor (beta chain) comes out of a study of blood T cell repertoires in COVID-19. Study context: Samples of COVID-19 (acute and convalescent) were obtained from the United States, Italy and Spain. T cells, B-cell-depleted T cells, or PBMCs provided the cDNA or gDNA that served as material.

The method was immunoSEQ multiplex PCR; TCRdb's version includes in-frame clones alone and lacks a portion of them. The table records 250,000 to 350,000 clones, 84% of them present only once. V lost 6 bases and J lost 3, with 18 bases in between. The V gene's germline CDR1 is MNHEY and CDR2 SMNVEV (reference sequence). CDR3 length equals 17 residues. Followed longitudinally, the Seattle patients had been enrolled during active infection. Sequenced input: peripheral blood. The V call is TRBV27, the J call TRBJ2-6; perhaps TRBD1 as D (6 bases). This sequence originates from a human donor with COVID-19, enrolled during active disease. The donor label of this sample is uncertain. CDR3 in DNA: TGTGCCAGCAGCTTTACTACAGGGAACGGTGGGGCCAACGTCCTGACTTTC. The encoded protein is CASSFTTGNGGANVLTF.